A selection of T cell receptor beta chains follows, all from one sample in a study of blood T cell repertoires in COVID-19. Assay used: immunoSEQ multiplex PCR; TCRdb lists only in-frame clones, some missing. The sample has over 150,000 clones, 70% to 90% seen once; the top ten hold roughly a sixth. Sequenced material: peripheral blood. The source is a man aged 45-65 years with COVID-19, enrolled during active disease. Each CDR3 is given with its conserved first and last residue. D genes are given only for firm matches. Some rows mark clone size as missing; the rest say once, few, many or name a class of expanded clone.

J gene: TRBJ2-7
clone size: NA
D gene: TRBD2
V gene: TRBV27
CDR3 DNA: TGTGCCAGCAGTTTATATAGCGGGAGTGATGAGCAGTACTTC
CDR3 protein: CASSLYSGSDEQYF

J gene: TRBJ2-2
clone size: once
D gene: TRBD2
V gene: TRBV3-1/TRBV3-2
CDR3 DNA: TGTGCCAGCAGCCAAGTCCCTGCGGGAGTTAACACCGGGGAGCTGTTTTTT
CDR3 protein: CASSQVPAGVNTGELFF

J gene: TRBJ2-2
clone size: NA
D gene: TRBD2
V gene: TRBV7-9
CDR3 DNA: TGTGCCAGCAGCCGGGACTATAACACCGGGGAGCTGTTTTTT
CDR3 protein: CASSRDYNTGELFF

J gene: TRBJ1-2
clone size: NA
D gene: NA
V gene: TRBV6-2/TRBV6-3
CDR3 DNA: TGTGCCAGCAGTTACCGACAGGACCCTAACTATGGCTACACCTTC
CDR3 protein: CASSYRQDPNYGYTF

J gene: TRBJ1-5
clone size: NA
D gene: NA
V gene: TRBV5-6
CDR3 DNA: TGTGCCAGCAGCTTGGCCCTAGGAGATCAGCCCCAGCATTTT
CDR3 protein: CASSLALGDQPQHF

J gene: TRBJ2-6
clone size: NA
D gene: NA
V gene: TRBV10-3
CDR3 DNA: TGTGCCATCAGTGAGCAGAACAGGGCCGGGGCCAACGTCCTGACTTTC
CDR3 protein: CAISEQNRAGANVLTF

J gene: TRBJ1-4
clone size: NA
D gene: NA
V gene: TRBV9
CDR3 DNA: TGTGCCAGCAGCGTAGCAGTAGGGAGTAATGAAAAACTGTTTTTT
CDR3 protein: CASSVAVGSNEKLFF

J gene: TRBJ2-3
clone size: NA
D gene: TRBD2
V gene: TRBV3-1/TRBV3-2
CDR3 DNA: TGTGCCAGCAGTCTATGGCGGGGGGGAGCAGATACGCAGTATTTT
CDR3 protein: CASSLWRGGADTQYF

J gene: TRBJ2-7
clone size: NA
D gene: TRBD2
V gene: TRBV6-5
CDR3 DNA: TGTGCCAGCCGCCGATCGGGGGGCGAGCAGTACTTC
CDR3 protein: CASRRSGGEQYF

J gene: TRBJ1-6
clone size: NA
D gene: NA
V gene: TRBV30
CDR3 DNA: TGTGCCTGGAGTCCGCTCCACTTGGTTAATTCACCCCTCCACTTT
CDR3 protein: CAWSPLHLVNSPLHF

J gene: TRBJ1-1
clone size: once
D gene: NA
V gene: TRBV12-3/TRBV12-4
CDR3 DNA: TGTGCCAGCAAGCCGGGGGTAAACACTGAAGCTTTCTTT
CDR3 protein: CASKPGVNTEAFF

J gene: TRBJ1-3
clone size: NA
D gene: NA
V gene: TRBV28
CDR3 DNA: TGTGCCAGCAGTTTAGTGGGGCCCCTCTCTGGAAACACCATATATTTT
CDR3 protein: CASSLVGPLSGNTIYF

J gene: TRBJ2-1
clone size: NA
D gene: TRBD2
V gene: TRBV15
CDR3 DNA: TGTGCCACCAGCAAAGGGACTAGCGGGAGGACATACAATGAGCAGTTCTTC
CDR3 protein: CATSKGTSGRTYNEQFF

J gene: TRBJ2-1
clone size: once
D gene: NA
V gene: TRBV27
CDR3 DNA: TGTGCCAGCAGTAAGGGACAACTCGGGTCCTACAATGAGCAGTTCTTC
CDR3 protein: CASSKGQLGSYNEQFF

J gene: TRBJ1-2
clone size: NA
D gene: TRBD1
V gene: TRBV11-2
CDR3 DNA: TGTGCCAGCAGCCAAGGACAGGCCCCCAAAGGCTACACCTTC
CDR3 protein: CASSQGQAPKGYTF

J gene: TRBJ2-7
clone size: NA
D gene: NA
V gene: TRBV5-4
CDR3 DNA: TGTGCCAGCAGCTCCGGGCCGGATCGACAGTACGCGCAGTACTTC
CDR3 protein: CASSSGPDRQYAQYF

J gene: TRBJ2-3
clone size: NA
D gene: TRBD2
V gene: TRBV6-5
CDR3 DNA: TGTGCCAGCAGTTTGCTGGGACTAGCGGGTACGCAGTATTTT
CDR3 protein: CASSLLGLAGTQYF

J gene: TRBJ2-7
clone size: NA
D gene: TRBD2
V gene: TRBV29-1
CDR3 DNA: TGCAGCGTTGTGGGCGGGAAACCAGGACTAGCGGGACTTTACGAGCAGTACTTC
CDR3 protein: CSVVGGKPGLAGLYEQYF

J gene: TRBJ2-5
clone size: NA
D gene: NA
V gene: TRBV7-9
CDR3 DNA: TGTGCCAGCAGCTTAAGCGTAGTCGTAGAGACCCAGTACTTC
CDR3 protein: CASSLSVVVETQYF

J gene: TRBJ1-2
clone size: NA
D gene: NA
V gene: TRBV5-6
CDR3 DNA: TGTGCCAGCAGCTTGGACAGAAAAAACTATGGCTACACCTTC
CDR3 protein: CASSLDRKNYGYTF

J gene: TRBJ1-2
clone size: NA
D gene: TRBD1
V gene: TRBV15
CDR3 DNA: TGTGCCACCAGCAGAGAGACAGGGGGATCCTATGGCTACACCTTC
CDR3 protein: CATSRETGGSYGYTF

J gene: TRBJ1-3
clone size: NA
D gene: NA
V gene: TRBV10-1
CDR3 DNA: TGCGCCAGCAGTGCACCCGACAGACTCTCTGGAAACACCATATATTTT
CDR3 protein: CASSAPDRLSGNTIYF

J gene: TRBJ2-1
clone size: NA
D gene: TRBD1
V gene: TRBV5-1
CDR3 DNA: TGCGCCAGCAGCGTGGGACAGGGAATCGATGAGCAGTTCTTC
CDR3 protein: CASSVGQGIDEQFF

J gene: TRBJ1-4
clone size: NA
D gene: TRBD1
V gene: TRBV7-9
CDR3 DNA: TGTGCCAGCAGCCCGACGAGGGACAGGCCGGGGGAAAAACTGTTTTTT
CDR3 protein: CASSPTRDRPGEKLFF

J gene: TRBJ2-1
clone size: NA
D gene: TRBD1
V gene: TRBV3-1/TRBV3-2
CDR3 DNA: TGTGCCAGCAGCCAACAGGGACAGGGCTTCAATGAGCAGTTCTTC
CDR3 protein: CASSQQGQGFNEQFF

J gene: TRBJ2-3
clone size: NA
D gene: NA
V gene: TRBV7-8
CDR3 DNA: TGTGCCAGCAGCACAGGACAGCTCACAGATACGCAGTATTTT
CDR3 protein: CASSTGQLTDTQYF

J gene: TRBJ2-1
clone size: NA
D gene: TRBD2
V gene: TRBV5-4
CDR3 DNA: TGTGCCAGCAGCTTCGGACTAGCGGGAGGGCGTAATGAGCAGTTCTTC
CDR3 protein: CASSFGLAGGRNEQFF

J gene: TRBJ2-1
clone size: NA
D gene: TRBD2
V gene: TRBV3-1/TRBV3-2
CDR3 DNA: TGTGCCAGCAGCCAACCCAGCGGGATCTACTACAATGAGCAGTTCTTC
CDR3 protein: CASSQPSGIYYNEQFF

J gene: TRBJ1-1
clone size: NA
D gene: NA
V gene: TRBV27
CDR3 DNA: TGTGCCAGCAGCAACGGACGGTTCGGGGACACTGAAGCTTTCTTT
CDR3 protein: CASSNGRFGDTEAFF

J gene: TRBJ1-1
clone size: once
D gene: TRBD1
V gene: TRBV3-1/TRBV3-2
CDR3 DNA: TGTGCCAGCAGCCCGGGACAGCAGAACACTGAAGCTTTCTTT
CDR3 protein: CASSPGQQNTEAFF

J gene: TRBJ1-4
clone size: NA
D gene: NA
V gene: TRBV7-8
CDR3 DNA: TGTGCCAGCAGCTTAGAACTGACAGGCCATGAAAAACTGTTTTTT
CDR3 protein: CASSLELTGHEKLFF

J gene: TRBJ1-2
clone size: NA
D gene: NA
V gene: TRBV6-5
CDR3 DNA: TGTGCCAGCAGTAAAAACAGGGAGGGAGGATATGGCTACACCTTC
CDR3 protein: CASSKNREGGYGYTF

J gene: TRBJ1-6
clone size: NA
D gene: TRBD1
V gene: TRBV4-2
CDR3 DNA: TGTGCCAGCAGCCCTGACAGGGGATCTCAACCCCTCCACTTT
CDR3 protein: CASSPDRGSQPLHF

J gene: TRBJ2-1
clone size: NA
D gene: NA
V gene: TRBV11-2
CDR3 DNA: TGTGCCAGCAGCCAGGGGGGCAACAATGAGCAGTTCTTC
CDR3 protein: CASSQGGNNEQFF

J gene: TRBJ1-5
clone size: NA
D gene: TRBD1
V gene: TRBV19
CDR3 DNA: TGTGCCAGTAGTACATGGACAGGGGGAAGAGCTTATCAGCCCCAGCATTTT
CDR3 protein: CASSTWTGGRAYQPQHF

J gene: TRBJ2-2
clone size: NA
D gene: NA
V gene: TRBV7-9
CDR3 DNA: TGTGCCAGCAGCTCTACCCCGACAGGCCTCCGTGGGAGCGGGGAGCTGTTTTTT
CDR3 protein: CASSSTPTGLRGSGELFF

J gene: TRBJ2-7
clone size: NA
D gene: TRBD2
V gene: TRBV5-1
CDR3 DNA: TGCGCCAGCAGCCAACTAGCGGGGGGCCCCTACGAGCAGTACTTC
CDR3 protein: CASSQLAGGPYEQYF

J gene: TRBJ2-7
clone size: NA
D gene: TRBD2
V gene: TRBV29-1
CDR3 DNA: TGCAGCGTTGAAGTGCGGGGGACGCACGAGCAGTACTTC
CDR3 protein: CSVEVRGTHEQYF

J gene: TRBJ2-7
clone size: NA
D gene: TRBD1
V gene: TRBV7-9
CDR3 DNA: TGTGCCAGCAGCGGGGACAGAAGCGACGAGCAGTACTTC
CDR3 protein: CASSGDRSDEQYF

J gene: TRBJ1-1
clone size: NA
D gene: NA
V gene: TRBV30
CDR3 DNA: TGTGCCTGGAGTGTAAACGGGGGCACTGAAGCTTTCTTT
CDR3 protein: CAWSVNGGTEAFF

J gene: TRBJ2-2
clone size: NA
D gene: TRBD2
V gene: TRBV7-3
CDR3 DNA: TGTGCCAGCAGCCCAAGACTAGCGGGGAACACCGGGGAGCTGTTTTTT
CDR3 protein: CASSPRLAGNTGELFF

J gene: TRBJ2-1
clone size: NA
D gene: NA
V gene: TRBV21-1
CDR3 DNA: TGTGCCAGCAGCTCCTGGGACCTAGCGGGATTCAAAAATAACAATGAGCAGTTCTTC
CDR3 protein: CASSSWDLAGFKNNNEQFF

J gene: TRBJ2-7
clone size: NA
D gene: TRBD1
V gene: TRBV5-4
CDR3 DNA: TGTGCCAGCAGCTTGGGGGGACAGGCATTGAACGAGCAGTACTTC
CDR3 protein: CASSLGGQALNEQYF

J gene: TRBJ1-5
clone size: NA
D gene: TRBD1
V gene: TRBV5-4
CDR3 DNA: TGTGCCAGCAGCTTCCCTGCCAGGGGGCCCCTAAGCAATCAGCCCCAGCATTTT
CDR3 protein: CASSFPARGPLSNQPQHF

J gene: TRBJ2-1
clone size: NA
D gene: NA
V gene: TRBV30
CDR3 DNA: TGTGCCTGGAGTTCAATGGGGGCCCTTTACAATGAGCAGTTCTTC
CDR3 protein: CAWSSMGALYNEQFF

J gene: TRBJ2-7
clone size: NA
D gene: NA
V gene: TRBV28
CDR3 DNA: TGTGCCAGCAGTTTAGGCGGATCTTTCTACGAGCAGTACTTC
CDR3 protein: CASSLGGSFYEQYF

J gene: TRBJ2-7
clone size: NA
D gene: NA
V gene: TRBV2
CDR3 DNA: TGTGCCAGCAGTGTGACCCCGCGGGACGAGCAGTACTTC
CDR3 protein: CASSVTPRDEQYF

J gene: TRBJ2-1
clone size: NA
D gene: TRBD2
V gene: TRBV10-3
CDR3 DNA: TGTGCCATCAGTGGGTTAGCGGGAGAGTATGAGCAGTTCTTC
CDR3 protein: CAISGLAGEYEQFF

J gene: TRBJ2-7
clone size: NA
D gene: NA
V gene: TRBV7-3
CDR3 DNA: TGTGCCAGCAGCTCCGGCCTAGACAGCTACGAGCAGTACTTC
CDR3 protein: CASSSGLDSYEQYF

J gene: TRBJ2-5
clone size: NA
D gene: NA
V gene: TRBV6-5
CDR3 DNA: TGTGCCAGCAGTCCCCAGGGGGGCCAAGAGACCCAGTACTTC
CDR3 protein: CASSPQGGQETQYF

J gene: TRBJ1-6
clone size: once
D gene: NA
V gene: TRBV27
CDR3 DNA: TGTGCCACCGTAACTGTGCTCTCACCCCTCCACTTT
CDR3 protein: CATVTVLSPLHF

J gene: TRBJ2-1
clone size: NA
D gene: NA
V gene: TRBV5-6
CDR3 DNA: TGTGCCAGCAGCTTGGGGGTCGGACTCAGCTCCTACAATGAGCAGTTCTTC
CDR3 protein: CASSLGVGLSSYNEQFF

J gene: TRBJ2-3
clone size: NA
D gene: TRBD2
V gene: TRBV6-5
CDR3 DNA: TGTGCCAGCAAATTGGCGGGAGGACGGGATACGCAGTATTTT
CDR3 protein: CASKLAGGRDTQYF

J gene: TRBJ1-5
clone size: NA
D gene: NA
V gene: TRBV2
CDR3 DNA: TGTGCCAGCAGTGGAGAGGCAGGGGCCGATCAGCCCCAGCATTTT
CDR3 protein: CASSGEAGADQPQHF

J gene: TRBJ1-1
clone size: NA
D gene: NA
V gene: TRBV19
CDR3 DNA: TGTGCCAGTATTACTCGGGGAGGGAGGACTGAAGCTTTCTTT
CDR3 protein: CASITRGGRTEAFF

J gene: TRBJ2-7
clone size: NA
D gene: TRBD1
V gene: TRBV6-5
CDR3 DNA: TGTGCCAGCACGGGGACAGCCTTTGTCTCCTACGAGCAGTACTTC
CDR3 protein: CASTGTAFVSYEQYF

J gene: TRBJ1-1
clone size: once
D gene: NA
V gene: TRBV7-2
CDR3 DNA: TGTGCCAGCAGCTTAGGTGGGGCTGGGACTGAAGCTTTCTTT
CDR3 protein: CASSLGGAGTEAFF

J gene: TRBJ1-2
clone size: NA
D gene: NA
V gene: TRBV11-2
CDR3 DNA: TGTGCCAGCAGCTTTTTTACAGGGCCTAACTATGGCTACACCTTC
CDR3 protein: CASSFFTGPNYGYTF

J gene: TRBJ2-7
clone size: NA
D gene: TRBD1
V gene: TRBV19
CDR3 DNA: TGTGCCAGTAGGGGGACAGTCGGCGAGCAGTACTTC
CDR3 protein: CASRGTVGEQYF

J gene: TRBJ2-5
clone size: NA
D gene: NA
V gene: TRBV2
CDR3 DNA: TGTGCCAGCAGTGGAGGTCAGCAAGAGACCCAGTACTTC
CDR3 protein: CASSGGQQETQYF